This entry features one T cell receptor beta chain sequence. Its antigen is unknown. The CDR3 has 14 amino acids. TCRdb keeps only in-frame clones here, not all; method: immunoSEQ multiplex PCR. The sample has some 33,000 clones, less than 85% seen once. The entry originates in a study of OX40 agonist ivuxolimab in advanced cancers. Study overall: Age averaged 60 years (range roughly 23 to 79), and roughly 82% were male.

General observations from the study: Undetermined was the antigen specificity of the expanded peripheral T cells. There was clonal expansion of CD4+ and CD8+ blood T cells by week 6 at 0.1 to 3.0 mg/kg. On average, a greater number of expanded clones characterised CD8+ T cells relative to CD4+.

The receptor's source is an adult with an advanced solid tumor such as melanoma, head and neck, liver or kidney cancer. The chain uses TRBV12-2 and TRBJ2-1; the D call of TRBD2 is as the table states it, not checked on the DNA. TRBV12-2 corresponds to a pseudogene. The input for sequencing was CD4+ or CD8+ T cells sorted from blood, taken in a trial of the OX40 agonist ivuxolimab. CDR3 protein: CASRLAIRGLKQFF. The CDR3 nucleotides read TGTGCAAGTCGCTTAGCGATTAGGGGACTGAAGCAGTTCTTC.